What follows are 14 T cell receptor beta chains derived from one specimen sequenced in a study of blood T cell repertoires in COVID-19. Using immunoSEQ multiplex PCR, the repertoire was profiled, and TCRdb retains in-frame clones only, with some absent. The sample has a few hundred thousand clones; 65% to 90% are singletons. The sample taken for sequencing was PBMCs or T cells enriched from blood (not recorded which). These receptors were obtained from a woman under 30 who had recovered from COVID-19.

The chain combines TRBV3-1 (or the pseudogene TRBV3-2) with TRBJ1-1; D perhaps matches TRBD1 (5 bases). This CDR3 has 15 amino acids. Germline loops: CDR1 LGHDT, CDR2 YNNKEL (reference sequence). The ends were cut back, 4 bases at V and 5 bases at J, with 17 bases in the middle. The CDR3 sequence is CASSRVGGAGTEAFF. The DNA for the CDR3 is TGTGCCAGCAGCCGTGTCGGGGGAGCGGGGACTGAAGCTTTCTTT.

Only a few counts were recorded for this clone. This chain joins TRBV4-2 and TRBJ2-2; tentatively, D is TRBD2 (5 bases). Germline lookup yields CDR1 LGHNA and CDR2 YNFKEQ. Deletions cut 5 bases from V and 9 bases from J, with 13 bases between. This CDR3 comprises 13 residues. The CDR3 here is CASSFTSTRELFF. In DNA, the CDR3 is TGTGCCAGCAGCTTCACTAGTACCCGGGAGCTGTTTTTT.

This rearrangement joins TRBV30 to TRBJ1-2, with 7 bases identical to TRBD1. Looked up from germline, CDR1 is GTSNPN and CDR2 is SVGIG (reference sequence). The trim removed 0 bases at V and 4 bases at J, leaving 20 bases unmatched. This CDR3 has 19 residues. The CDR3 loop is CAWSVSRGIRSVQIYGYTF. Written as DNA, the CDR3 is TGTGCCTGGAGTGTCAGCAGGGGGATTAGGTCAGTTCAAATCTATGGCTACACCTTC.

The chain uses TRBV10-2 and TRBJ1-2; D is undetermined. The CDR3 loop spans 13 amino acids. Per germline, CDR1 WSHSY and CDR2 SAAADI. The ends were cut back, 4 bases at V and 0 bases at J, with 6 bases in the middle. CDR3 sequence: CASSVASNYGYTF. The CDR3 DNA reads TGCGCCAGCAGTGTCGCGTCTAACTATGGCTACACCTTC.

The chain recombines TRBV5-1 with TRBJ1-1, with D uncertain. CDR3 length equals 15 residues. Germline V CDR1 and CDR2: SGHRS, YFSETQ. The V end was cut by 2 bases, the J end by 4 bases, with 15 bases between. The CDR3 is CASSFAGLSGTEAFF. CDR3 bases: TGCGCCAGCAGCTTTGCGGGGTTGAGTGGCACTGAAGCTTTCTTT.

This clone was seen only once. The chain joins TRBV19 to TRBJ2-1, with 10 bases matching TRBD2. The CDR3 is made up of 16 amino acids. Trimming at V came to 3 bases and at J to 6 bases, leaving 8 bases not matched to a gene. Germline CDR1 LNHDA, CDR2 SQIVND (reference sequence). The CDR3 DNA follows: TGTGCCAGTAGTATGGCCCTGCCTAGCGGGGGCAATGAGCAGTTCTTC. Its translation: CASSMALPSGGNEQFF.

The V gene is TRBV2, the J gene TRBJ2-2; 13 positions match TRBD2. The CDR3 length is 20 residues. With V trimmed by 0 bases and J by 4 bases, 11 bases remained unmatched. CDR1 is SNHLY, CDR2 FYNNEI, per germline. The CDR3 nucleotides read TGTGCCAGCAGTGAAGCGGGGACTAGCGGGATGCGGTCCCTCACCGGGGAGCTGTTTTTT. It encodes CASSEAGTSGMRSLTGELFF.

V is TRBV6-1 and J is TRBJ1-5; 7 positions match TRBD1. Looked up from germline, CDR1 is MNHNS and CDR2 is SASEGT. V lost 3 bases to trimming and J lost 16 bases; unmatched junction nucleotides: 9. The CDR3 is 12 residues long. The CDR3 spells CASSDTGTAPHF. CDR3 coding DNA: TGTGCCAGCAGTGATACTGGGACAGCTCCCCATTTT.

This clone was detected only a few times. The chain combines TRBV2 with TRBJ2-3; TRBD2 matches 8 bases. Germline CDR1 SNHLY, CDR2 FYNNEI. The CDR3 contains 14 residues. Losses at the gene ends were 8 bases for V and 3 bases for J; bases not matched to a gene: 7. The CDR3 region has the DNA TGTGCCAGCGCGCACAGCGGGAGAACAGATACGCAGTATTTT. Translated, it gives CASAHSGRTDTQYF.

A single count supports this clone. V gene TRBV11-3 combines with J gene TRBJ1-2; possible D gene TRBD1, 6 bases. The CDR3 has 15 residues. V was trimmed by 5 bases and J by 1 base, leaving 14 bases between them. Germline CDR1 is SGHNT and CDR2 is YENEEA. The DNA of the CDR3 is TGTGCCAGCAGCCCCCGACAGGCCGATAACTATGGCTACACCTTC. Its translation is CASSPRQADNYGYTF.

This chain connects TRBV30 to TRBJ1-1; D unresolved. The CDR3 covers 14 residues. Germline V lookup: CDR1 GTSNPN, CDR2 SVGIG (reference sequence). The V end lost 0 bases, the J end lost 0 bases, and 8 bases lay between the germline ends. The CDR3, as DNA: TGTGCCTGGAGTGTACTTCAAATGAACACTGAAGCTTTCTTT. Its translation: CAWSVLQMNTEAFF.

V gene TRBV5-1 combines with J gene TRBJ2-3, with unresolved D. Trimming stripped 0 bases from V and 3 bases from J, with 11 bases between. Per germline, CDR1 SGHRS and CDR2 YFSETQ. CDR3 length equals 15 residues. DNA of the CDR3: TGCGCCAGCAGCTTGGCCAGGCCGCAAACAGATACGCAGTATTTT. Translation: CASSLARPQTDTQYF.

The chain recombines TRBV6-5 with TRBJ2-7, with 7 nucleotides matching TRBD1. There are 14 residues in the CDR3. The junction had 10 bases not matched to a gene; V was cut back by 6 bases and J by 5 bases. From germline, CDR1 is MNHEY and CDR2 SVGAGI. The CDR3 spells CASSPPDREHEQYF. CDR3 nucleotide sequence: TGTGCCAGCAGCCCCCCCGACAGGGAACACGAGCAGTACTTC.

V usage is TRBV6-4 and J usage is TRBJ1-2; the match to TRBD1 covers 8 bases. Germline CDR1 reads MRHNA; CDR2 reads SNTAGT. CDR3 length: 14 residues. Trimming took 6 bases from V and 4 from J; bases not matched to a gene: 7. The CDR3 DNA is TGTGCCAGCAGCTTAGTCAGGGGGCCCTATGGCTACACCTTC. Amino acid sequence: CASSLVRGPYGYTF.